This T cell receptor (beta chain) derives from a study of beta chain features in type 1 diabetes. Looking at the study overall: Cell yields, gender and age were comparable in patients and healthy donors. Across all samples, roughly 100,000,000 sorted cells were examined. Findings and caveats of the study: Researchers report that Type 1 diabetes patients had moderately but significantly shorter TCRB CDR3s across all four CD4+ subsets.

Germline CDR1 SGHRS, CDR2 YFSETQ. V dropped 2 bases and J dropped 3 bases, with 7 bases sitting between them. This CDR3 has 13 amino acids. As every portion of the isolated RNA was reverse transcribed, the sequencing read expressed TCRB transcripts. This table comes from immunoSEQ multiplex PCR, and its TCRdb copy is limited to in-frame clones, with some not included. The sample has around 340,000 clones; approximately 9.9% are singletons. It was one heparinised blood draw, averaging roughly 100 mL, that each donor gave. The table lists this clone with a few counts. The target antigen is unknown. Sequenced material: central memory CD4+ T cells from blood. This rearrangement joins TRBV5-1 to TRBJ2-3; no definite D call. The sequence was collected from a man aged 30-40 years with type 1 diabetes. CDR3 loop: CASSFIMTDTQYF. CDR3 in DNA: TGCGCCAGCAGCTTCATCATGACAGATACGCAGTATTTT.